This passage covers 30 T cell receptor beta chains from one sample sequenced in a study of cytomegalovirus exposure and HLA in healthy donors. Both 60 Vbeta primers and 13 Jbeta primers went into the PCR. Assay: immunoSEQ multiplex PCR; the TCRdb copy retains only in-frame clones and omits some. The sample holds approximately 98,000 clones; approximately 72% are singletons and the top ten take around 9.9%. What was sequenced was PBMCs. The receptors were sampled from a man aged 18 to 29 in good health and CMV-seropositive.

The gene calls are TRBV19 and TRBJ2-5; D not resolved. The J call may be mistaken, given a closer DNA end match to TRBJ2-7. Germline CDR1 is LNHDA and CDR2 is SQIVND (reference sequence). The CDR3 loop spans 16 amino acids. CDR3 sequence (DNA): TGTGCCAGTAGTCTGCAGGCTATCTCAAACGCCTACGAGCAGTACTTC. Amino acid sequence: CASSLQAISNAYEQYF.

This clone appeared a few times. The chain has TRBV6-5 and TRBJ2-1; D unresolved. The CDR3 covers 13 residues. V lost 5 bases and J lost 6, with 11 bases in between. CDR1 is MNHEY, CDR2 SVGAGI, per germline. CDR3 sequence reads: CASSTSTFNEQFF. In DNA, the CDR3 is TGTGCCAGCAGTACCTCTACGTTCAATGAGCAGTTCTTC.

The CDR3 region is CASSSGQDNEQFF. The CDR3 DNA follows: TGTGCCAGCAGCTCGGGACAGGACAATGAGCAGTTCTTC. This chain uses TRBV28 with TRBJ2-1, with 8 bases that match TRBD1. Germline CDR1 and CDR2: MDHEN and SYDVKM. Trimming at V came to 6 bases and at J to 5 bases, leaving 3 bases not matched to a gene. CDR3 length: 13 residues.

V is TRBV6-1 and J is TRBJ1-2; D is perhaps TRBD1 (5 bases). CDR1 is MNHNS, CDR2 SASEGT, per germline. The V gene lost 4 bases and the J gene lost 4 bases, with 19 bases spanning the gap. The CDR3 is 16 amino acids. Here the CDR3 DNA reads TGTGCCAGCAGTGGGGGGGTTTTTGACAGATTCTATGGCTACACCTTC. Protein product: CASSGGVFDRFYGYTF.

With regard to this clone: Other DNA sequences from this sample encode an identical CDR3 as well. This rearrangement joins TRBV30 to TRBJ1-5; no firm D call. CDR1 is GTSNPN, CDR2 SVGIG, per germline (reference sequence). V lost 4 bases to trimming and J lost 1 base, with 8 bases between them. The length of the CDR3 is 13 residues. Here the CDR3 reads CAWTTDSNQPQHF. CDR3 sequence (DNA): TGTGCCTGGACCACAGACAGCAATCAGCCCCAGCATTTT. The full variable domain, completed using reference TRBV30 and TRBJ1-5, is SQTIHQWPATLVQPVGSPLSLECTVEGTSNPNLYWYRQAAGRGLQLLFYSVGIGQISSEVPQNLSASRPQDRQFILSSKKLLLSDSGFYLCAWTTDSNQPQHFGDGTRLSIL.

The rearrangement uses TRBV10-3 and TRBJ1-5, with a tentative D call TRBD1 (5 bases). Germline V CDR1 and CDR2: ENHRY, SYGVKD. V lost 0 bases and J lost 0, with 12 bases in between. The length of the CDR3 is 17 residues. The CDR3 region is CAISESAGAGSNQPQHF. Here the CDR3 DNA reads TGTGCCATCAGTGAGTCGGCTGGGGCTGGTAGCAATCAGCCCCAGCATTTT.

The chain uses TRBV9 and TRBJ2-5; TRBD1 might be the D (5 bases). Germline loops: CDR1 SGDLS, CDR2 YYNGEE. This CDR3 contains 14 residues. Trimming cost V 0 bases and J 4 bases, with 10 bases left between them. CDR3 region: CASSVGGVRETQYF. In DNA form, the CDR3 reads TGTGCCAGCAGCGTAGGGGGCGTACGAGAGACCCAGTACTTC.

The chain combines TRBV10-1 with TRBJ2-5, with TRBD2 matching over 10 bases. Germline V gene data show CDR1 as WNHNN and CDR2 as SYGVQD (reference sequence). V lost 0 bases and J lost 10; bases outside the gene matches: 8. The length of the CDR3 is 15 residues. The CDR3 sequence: CASSESSGGANIQYF. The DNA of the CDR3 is TGCGCCAGCAGTGAGTCAAGCGGGGGGGCGAATATCCAGTACTTC.

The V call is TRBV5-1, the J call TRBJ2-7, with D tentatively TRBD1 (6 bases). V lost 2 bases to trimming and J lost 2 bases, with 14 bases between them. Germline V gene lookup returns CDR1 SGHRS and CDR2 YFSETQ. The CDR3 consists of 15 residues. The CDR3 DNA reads TGCGCCAGCAGCTTACATTGGGACAAGACCTACGAGCAGTACTTC. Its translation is CASSLHWDKTYEQYF. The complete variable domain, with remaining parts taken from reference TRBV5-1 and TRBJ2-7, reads KAGVTQTPRYLIKTRGQQVTLSCSPISGHRSVSWYQQTPGQGLQFLFEYFSETQRNKGNFPGRFSGRQFSNSRSEMNVSTLELGDSALYLCASSLHWDKTYEQYFGPGTRLTVT.

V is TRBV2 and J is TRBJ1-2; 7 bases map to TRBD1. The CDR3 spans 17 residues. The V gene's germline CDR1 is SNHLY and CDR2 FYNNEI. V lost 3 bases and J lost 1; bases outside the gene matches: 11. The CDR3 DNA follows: TGTGCCAGCAGTGACCCGGGACAGCCTCGCGTTAACTATGGCTACACCTTC. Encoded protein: CASSDPGQPRVNYGYTF.

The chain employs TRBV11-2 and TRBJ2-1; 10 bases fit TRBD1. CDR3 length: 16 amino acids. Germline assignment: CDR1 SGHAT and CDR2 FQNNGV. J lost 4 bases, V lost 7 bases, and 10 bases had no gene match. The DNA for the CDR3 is TGTGCCAGCATCCTAACGGGGACAGGGGTGTACAATGAGCAGTTCTTC. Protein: CASILTGTGVYNEQFF.

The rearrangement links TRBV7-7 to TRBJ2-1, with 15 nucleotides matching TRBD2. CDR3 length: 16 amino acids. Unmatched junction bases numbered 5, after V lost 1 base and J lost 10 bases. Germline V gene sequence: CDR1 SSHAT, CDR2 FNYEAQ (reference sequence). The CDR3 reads CASSLGTSGGAQEQFF. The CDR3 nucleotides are TGTGCCAGCAGCTTAGGGACTAGCGGGGGGGCTCAAGAGCAGTTCTTC.

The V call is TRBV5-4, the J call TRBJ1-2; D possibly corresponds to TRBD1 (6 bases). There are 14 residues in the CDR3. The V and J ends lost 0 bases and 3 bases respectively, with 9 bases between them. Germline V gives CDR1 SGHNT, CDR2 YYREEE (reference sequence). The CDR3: CASSLEYRDYGYTF. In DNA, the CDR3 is TGTGCCAGCAGCTTGGAGTACAGGGACTATGGCTACACCTTC.

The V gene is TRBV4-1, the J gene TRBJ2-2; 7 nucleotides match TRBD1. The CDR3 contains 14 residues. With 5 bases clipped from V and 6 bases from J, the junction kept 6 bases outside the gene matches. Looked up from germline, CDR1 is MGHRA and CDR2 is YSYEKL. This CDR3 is CASSSYRGAGELFF. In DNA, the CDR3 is TGCGCCAGCAGCTCCTACAGGGGTGCCGGGGAGCTGTTTTTT.

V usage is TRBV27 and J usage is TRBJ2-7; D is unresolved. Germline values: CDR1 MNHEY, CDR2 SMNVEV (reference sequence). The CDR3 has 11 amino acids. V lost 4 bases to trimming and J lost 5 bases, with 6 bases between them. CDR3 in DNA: TGTGCCAGCAGTTCCTACCACGAGCAGTACTTC. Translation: CASSSYHEQYF.

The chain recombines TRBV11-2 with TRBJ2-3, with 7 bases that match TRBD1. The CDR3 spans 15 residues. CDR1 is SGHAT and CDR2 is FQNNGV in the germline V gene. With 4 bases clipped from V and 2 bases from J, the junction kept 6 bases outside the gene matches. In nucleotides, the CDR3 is TGTGCCAGCAGCTCGGGACAGATAAACACAGATACGCAGTATTTT. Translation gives CASSSGQINTDTQYF. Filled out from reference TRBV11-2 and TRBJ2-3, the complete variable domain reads EAGVAQSPRYKIIEKRQSVAFWCNPISGHATLYWYQQILGQGPKLLIQFQNNGVVDDSQLPKDRFSAERLKGVDSTLKIQPAKLEDSAVYLCASSSGQINTDTQYFGPGTRLTVL.

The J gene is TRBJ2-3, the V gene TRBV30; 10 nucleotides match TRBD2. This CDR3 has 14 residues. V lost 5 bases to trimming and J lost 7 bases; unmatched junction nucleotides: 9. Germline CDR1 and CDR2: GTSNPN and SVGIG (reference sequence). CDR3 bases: TGTGCCTGGCAGCGGGGGGGATCCGGGCATACGCAGTATTTT. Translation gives CAWQRGGSGHTQYF.

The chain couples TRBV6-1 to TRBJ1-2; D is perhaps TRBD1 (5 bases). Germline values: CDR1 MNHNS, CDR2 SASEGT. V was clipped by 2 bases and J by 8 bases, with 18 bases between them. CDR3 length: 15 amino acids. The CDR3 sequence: CASSEFTGGARGYTF. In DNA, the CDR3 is TGTGCCAGCAGTGAATTTACGGGAGGGGCACGCGGCTACACCTTC.

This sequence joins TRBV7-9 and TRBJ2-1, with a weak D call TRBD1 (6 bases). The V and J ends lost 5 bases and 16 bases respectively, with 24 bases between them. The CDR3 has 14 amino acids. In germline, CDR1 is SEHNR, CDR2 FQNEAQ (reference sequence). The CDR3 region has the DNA TGTGCCAGCAGCCAGAAACCAGGGGTTGAAGGAGGTTTCTTC. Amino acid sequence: CASSQKPGVEGGFF.

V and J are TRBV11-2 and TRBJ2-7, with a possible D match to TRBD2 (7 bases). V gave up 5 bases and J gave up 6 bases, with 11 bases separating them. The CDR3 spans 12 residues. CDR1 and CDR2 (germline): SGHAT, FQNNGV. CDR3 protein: CASSPGGLEQYF. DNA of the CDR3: TGTGCCAGCAGCCCGGGGGGCCTCGAGCAGTACTTC.

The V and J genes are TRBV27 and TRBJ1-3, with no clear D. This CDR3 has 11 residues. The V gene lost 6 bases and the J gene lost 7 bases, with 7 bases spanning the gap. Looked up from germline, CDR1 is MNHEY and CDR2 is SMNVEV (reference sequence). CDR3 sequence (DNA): TGTGCCAGCAGCCCCGAGAACACCATATATTTT. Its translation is CASSPENTIYF.

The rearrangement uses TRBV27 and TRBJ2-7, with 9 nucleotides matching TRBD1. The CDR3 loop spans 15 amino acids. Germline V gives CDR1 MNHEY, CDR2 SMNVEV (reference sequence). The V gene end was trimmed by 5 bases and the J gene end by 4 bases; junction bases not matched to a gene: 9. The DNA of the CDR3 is TGTGCCAGCAGTCCTAGCCGGGACAGGGTATACGAGCAGTACTTC. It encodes CASSPSRDRVYEQYF.

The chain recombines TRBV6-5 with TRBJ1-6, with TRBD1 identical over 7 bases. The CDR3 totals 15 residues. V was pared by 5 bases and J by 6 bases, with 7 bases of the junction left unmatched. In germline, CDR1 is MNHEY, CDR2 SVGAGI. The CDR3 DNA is TGTGCCAGCAGTACTCGGGACAGCACTAATTCACCCCTCCACTTT. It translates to CASSTRDSTNSPLHF.

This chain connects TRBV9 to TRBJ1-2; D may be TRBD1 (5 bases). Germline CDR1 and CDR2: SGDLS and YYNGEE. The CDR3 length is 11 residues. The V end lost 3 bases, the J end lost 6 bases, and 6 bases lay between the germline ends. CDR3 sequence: CASSGRDGYTF. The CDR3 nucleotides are TGTGCCAGCAGCGGCAGGGATGGCTACACCTTC.

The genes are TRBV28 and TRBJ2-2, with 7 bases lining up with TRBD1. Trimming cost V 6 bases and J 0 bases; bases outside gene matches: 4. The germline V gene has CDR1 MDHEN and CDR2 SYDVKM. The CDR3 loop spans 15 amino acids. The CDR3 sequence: CASRYDRANTGELFF. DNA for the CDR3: TGTGCCAGCAGATATGACAGGGCGAACACCGGGGAGCTGTTTTTT.

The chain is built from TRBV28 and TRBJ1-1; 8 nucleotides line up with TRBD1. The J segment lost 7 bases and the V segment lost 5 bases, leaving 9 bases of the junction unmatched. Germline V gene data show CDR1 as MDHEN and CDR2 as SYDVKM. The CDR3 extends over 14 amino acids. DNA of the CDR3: TGTGCCAGCAGTCTCCCAGACAGGGGAGTTGAAGCTTTCTTT. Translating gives CASSLPDRGVEAFF.

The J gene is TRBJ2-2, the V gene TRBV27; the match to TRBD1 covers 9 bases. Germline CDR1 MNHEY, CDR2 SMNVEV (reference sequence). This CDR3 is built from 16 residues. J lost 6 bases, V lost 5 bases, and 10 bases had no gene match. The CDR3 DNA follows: TGTGCCAGCAGTACCTTATCGACAGGGGGGGCCGGGGAGCTGTTTTTT. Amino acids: CASSTLSTGGAGELFF.

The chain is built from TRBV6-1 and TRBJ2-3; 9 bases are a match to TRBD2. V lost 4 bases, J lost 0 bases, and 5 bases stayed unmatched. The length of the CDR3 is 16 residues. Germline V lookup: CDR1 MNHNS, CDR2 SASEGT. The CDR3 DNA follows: TGTGCCAGCAGTGGTTTAGCGGGGGCTAGCACAGATACGCAGTATTTT. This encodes CASSGLAGASTDTQYF.

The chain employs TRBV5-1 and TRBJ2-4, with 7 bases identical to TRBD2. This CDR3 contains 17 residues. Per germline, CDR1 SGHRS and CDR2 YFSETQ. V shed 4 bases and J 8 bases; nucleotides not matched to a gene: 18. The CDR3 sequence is CASSLGSGAPELDIQYF. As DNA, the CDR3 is TGCGCCAGCAGCCTCGGCAGCGGGGCCCCTGAGTTAGACATTCAGTACTTC.

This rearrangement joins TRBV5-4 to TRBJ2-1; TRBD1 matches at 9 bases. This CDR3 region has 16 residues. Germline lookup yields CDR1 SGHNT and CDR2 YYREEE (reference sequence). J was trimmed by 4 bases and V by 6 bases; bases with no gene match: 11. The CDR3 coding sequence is TGTGCCAGCACCATGACCGGGACAGGGTCTTACAATGAGCAGTTCTTC. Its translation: CASTMTGTGSYNEQFF.